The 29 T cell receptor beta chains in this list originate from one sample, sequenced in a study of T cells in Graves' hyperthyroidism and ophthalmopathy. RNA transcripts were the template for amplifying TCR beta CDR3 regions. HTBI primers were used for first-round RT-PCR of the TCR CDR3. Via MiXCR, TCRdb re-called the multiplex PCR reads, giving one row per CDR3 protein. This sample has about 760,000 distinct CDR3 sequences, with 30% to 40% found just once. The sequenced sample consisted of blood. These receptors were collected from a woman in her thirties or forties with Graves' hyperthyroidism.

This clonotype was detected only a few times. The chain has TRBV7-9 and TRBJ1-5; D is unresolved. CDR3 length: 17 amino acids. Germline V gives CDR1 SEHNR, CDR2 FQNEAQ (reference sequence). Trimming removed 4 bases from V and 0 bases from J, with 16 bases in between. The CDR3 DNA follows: TGTGCCAGCAGCTCTGACTGGGTCCCTTATAGCAATCAGCCCCAGCATTTT. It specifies CASSSDWVPYSNQPQHF.

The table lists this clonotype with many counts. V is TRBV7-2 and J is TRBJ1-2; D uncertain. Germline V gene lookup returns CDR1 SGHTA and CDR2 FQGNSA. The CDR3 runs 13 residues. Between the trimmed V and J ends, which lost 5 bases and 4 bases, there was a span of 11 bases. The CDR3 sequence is CASSPTRGYGYTF. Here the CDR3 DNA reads TGTGCCAGCAGCCCGACCCGGGGCTATGGCTACACCTTC.

The CDR3 DNA reads as TGTGCCAGTAAAGGGCCCGGGGGAGTCGTTAACTATGGCTACACCTTC. It specifies CASKGPGGVVNYGYTF. The chain joins TRBV19 to TRBJ1-2; tentatively, D is TRBD1 (5 bases). The V end lost 7 bases, the J end lost 1 base, and 19 bases lay between the germline ends. Germline CDR1 is LNHDA and CDR2 is SQIVND (reference sequence). The CDR3 is 16 amino acids.

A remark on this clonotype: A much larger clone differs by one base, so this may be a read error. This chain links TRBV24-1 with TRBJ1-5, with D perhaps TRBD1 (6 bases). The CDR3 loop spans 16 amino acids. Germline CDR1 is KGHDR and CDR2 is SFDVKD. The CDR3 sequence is CATSHPSGVGNRPQHF. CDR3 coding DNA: TGTGCCACCTCGCATCCCTCAGGGGTTGGCAATCGGCCCCAGCATTTT.

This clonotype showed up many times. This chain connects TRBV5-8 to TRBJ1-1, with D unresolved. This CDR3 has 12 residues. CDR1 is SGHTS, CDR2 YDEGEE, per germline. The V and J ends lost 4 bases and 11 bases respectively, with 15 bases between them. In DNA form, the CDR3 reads TGTGCCAGCAGCGTATACCCGGCTACGGCTTTCTTT. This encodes CASSVYPATAFF.

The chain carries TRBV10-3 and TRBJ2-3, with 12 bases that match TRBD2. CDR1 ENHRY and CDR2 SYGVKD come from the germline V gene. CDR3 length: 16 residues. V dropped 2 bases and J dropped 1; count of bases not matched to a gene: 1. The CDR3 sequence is CAISERTSGGTDTQYF. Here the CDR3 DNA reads TGTGCCATCAGTGAGAGGACTAGCGGGGGCACAGATACGCAGTATTTT.

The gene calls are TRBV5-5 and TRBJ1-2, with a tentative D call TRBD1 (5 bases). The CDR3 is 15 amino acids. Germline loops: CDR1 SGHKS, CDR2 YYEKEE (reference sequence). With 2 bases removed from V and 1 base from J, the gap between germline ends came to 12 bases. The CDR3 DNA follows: TGTGCCAGCAGCTTCAGGGAGAGTGTTAACTATGGCTACACCTTC. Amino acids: CASSFRESVNYGYTF.

The CDR3 sequence is CSASGSVQGSGYTIYF. The CDR3 coding sequence is TGCAGTGCTAGCGGCTCGGTCCAGGGCTCTGGCTACACCATATATTTT. This chain joins TRBV20-1 and TRBJ1-3; possibly TRBD1 for D (5 bases). V was shortened by 3 bases and J by 8 bases, with 23 bases between the two germline ends. Per the germline V gene, CDR1 is DFQATT and CDR2 is SNEGSKA (reference sequence). This CDR3 has 16 residues.

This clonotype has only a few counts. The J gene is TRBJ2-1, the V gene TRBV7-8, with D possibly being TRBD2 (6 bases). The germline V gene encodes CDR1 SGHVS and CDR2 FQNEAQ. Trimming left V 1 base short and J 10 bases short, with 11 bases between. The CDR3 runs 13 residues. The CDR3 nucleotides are TGTGCCAGCAGCTTAGGCGGGACGGAGGAGCAGTTCTTC. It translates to CASSLGGTEEQFF.

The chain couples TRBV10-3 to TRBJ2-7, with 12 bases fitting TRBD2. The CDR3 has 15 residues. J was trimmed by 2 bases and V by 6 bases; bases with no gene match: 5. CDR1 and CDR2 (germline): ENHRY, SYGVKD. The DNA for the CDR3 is TGTGCCATCAGAGAGACTAGCGGGAGCCCCTACGAGCAGTACTTC. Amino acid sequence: CAIRETSGSPYEQYF.

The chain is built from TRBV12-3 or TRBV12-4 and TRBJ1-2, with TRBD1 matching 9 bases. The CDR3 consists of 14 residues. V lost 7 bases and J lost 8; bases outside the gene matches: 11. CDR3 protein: CASIKGQGTSGYTF. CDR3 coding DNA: TGTGCCAGCATCAAGGGACAGGGAACCTCCGGCTACACCTTC.

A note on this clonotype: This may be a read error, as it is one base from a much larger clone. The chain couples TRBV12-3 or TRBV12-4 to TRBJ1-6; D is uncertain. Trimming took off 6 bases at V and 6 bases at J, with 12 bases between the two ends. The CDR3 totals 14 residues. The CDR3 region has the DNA TGTGCCAGCAGACCGGGCGGGTCTAATTCACCCCTCCACTTT. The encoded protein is CASRPGGSNSPLHF.

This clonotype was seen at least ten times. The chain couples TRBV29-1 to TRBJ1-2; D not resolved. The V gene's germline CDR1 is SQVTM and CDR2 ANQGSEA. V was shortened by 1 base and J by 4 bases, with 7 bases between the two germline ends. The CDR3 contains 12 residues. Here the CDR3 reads CSVEVAVYGYTF. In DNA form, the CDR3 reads TGCAGCGTTGAAGTGGCAGTCTATGGCTACACCTTC.

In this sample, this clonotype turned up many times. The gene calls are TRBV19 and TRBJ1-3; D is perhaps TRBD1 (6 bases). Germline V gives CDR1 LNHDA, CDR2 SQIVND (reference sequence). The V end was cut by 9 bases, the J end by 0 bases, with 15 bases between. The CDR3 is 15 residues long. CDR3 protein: CASTGGHHSGNTIYF. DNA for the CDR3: TGTGCCAGCACCGGGGGACACCACTCTGGAAACACCATATATTTT.

As DNA, the CDR3 is TGTGCCAGCAGCTTAGCGGTCGGTAGGAGAGCTGGGGCCAACGTCCTGACTTTC. This translates into CASSLAVGRRAGANVLTF. The gene calls are TRBV7-2 and TRBJ2-6; the D is unclear. This CDR3 spans 18 amino acids. The germline CDR1 and CDR2 sequences are SGHTA and FQGNSA. V lost 0 bases and J lost 2, with 14 bases in between.

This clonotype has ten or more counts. In DNA, the CDR3 is TGTGCCAGCAGCTTAAGGGGGCTTGGAAACACCATATATTTT. Translation gives CASSLRGLGNTIYF. The V call is TRBV5-8, the J call TRBJ1-3, with 7 bases lining up with TRBD1. Trimming at V came to 2 bases and at J to 3 bases, leaving 2 bases not matched to a gene. Germline V CDR1 and CDR2: SGHTS, YDEGEE. The CDR3 totals 14 residues.

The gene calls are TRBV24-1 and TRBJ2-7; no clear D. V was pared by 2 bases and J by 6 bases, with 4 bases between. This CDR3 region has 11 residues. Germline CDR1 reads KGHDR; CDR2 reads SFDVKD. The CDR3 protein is CATSDSSEQYF. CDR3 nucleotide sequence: TGTGCCACCAGTGATTCCAGCGAGCAGTACTTC.

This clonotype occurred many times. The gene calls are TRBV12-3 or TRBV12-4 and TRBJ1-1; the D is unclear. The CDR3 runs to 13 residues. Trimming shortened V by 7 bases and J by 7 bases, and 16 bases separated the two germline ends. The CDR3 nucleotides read TGTGCCAGCACCCTAGCCGGGAACGGTGAAGCTTTCTTT. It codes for CASTLAGNGEAFF.

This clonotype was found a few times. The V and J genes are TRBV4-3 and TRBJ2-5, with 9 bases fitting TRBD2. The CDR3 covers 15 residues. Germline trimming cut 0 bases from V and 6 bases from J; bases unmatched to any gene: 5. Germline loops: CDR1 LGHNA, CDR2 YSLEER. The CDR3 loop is CASSQDVSGGQTQYF. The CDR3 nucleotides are TGCGCCAGCAGCCAAGACGTTAGCGGGGGTCAGACCCAGTACTTC.

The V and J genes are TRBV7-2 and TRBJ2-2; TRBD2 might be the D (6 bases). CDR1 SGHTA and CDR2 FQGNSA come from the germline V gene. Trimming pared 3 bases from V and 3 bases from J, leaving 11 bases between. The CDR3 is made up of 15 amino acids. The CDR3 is CASSFAGTDTGELFF. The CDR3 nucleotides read TGTGCCAGCAGCTTCGCGGGGACGGACACCGGGGAGCTGTTTTTT.

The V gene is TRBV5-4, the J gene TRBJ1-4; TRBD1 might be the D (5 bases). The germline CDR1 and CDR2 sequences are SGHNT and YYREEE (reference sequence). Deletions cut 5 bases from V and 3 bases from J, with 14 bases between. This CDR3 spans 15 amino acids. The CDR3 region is CASSYSEGPNEKLFF. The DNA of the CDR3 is TGTGCCAGCAGTTACTCGGAGGGACCTAATGAAAAACTGTTTTTT.

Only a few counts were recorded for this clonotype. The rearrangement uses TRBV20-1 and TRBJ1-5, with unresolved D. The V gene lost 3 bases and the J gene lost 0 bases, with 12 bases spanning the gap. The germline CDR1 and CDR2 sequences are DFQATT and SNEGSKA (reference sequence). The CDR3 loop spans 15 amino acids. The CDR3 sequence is CSASRGEYSNQPQHF. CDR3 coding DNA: TGCAGTGCTAGTCGCGGGGAATATAGCAATCAGCCCCAGCATTTT.

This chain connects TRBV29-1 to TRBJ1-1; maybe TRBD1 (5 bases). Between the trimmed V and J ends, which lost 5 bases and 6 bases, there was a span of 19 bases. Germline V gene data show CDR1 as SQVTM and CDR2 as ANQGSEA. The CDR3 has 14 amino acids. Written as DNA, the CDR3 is TGCAGCGTTACTCCGGGACCCGATTTCGCTGAAGCTTTCTTT. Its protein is CSVTPGPDFAEAFF.

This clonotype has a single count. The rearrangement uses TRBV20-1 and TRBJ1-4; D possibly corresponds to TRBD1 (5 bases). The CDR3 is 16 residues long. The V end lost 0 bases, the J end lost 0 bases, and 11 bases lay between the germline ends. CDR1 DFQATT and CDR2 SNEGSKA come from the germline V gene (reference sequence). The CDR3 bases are TGCAGTGCTAGAGATATACAGGACTCAACTAATGAAAAACTGTTTTTT. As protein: CSARDIQDSTNEKLFF.

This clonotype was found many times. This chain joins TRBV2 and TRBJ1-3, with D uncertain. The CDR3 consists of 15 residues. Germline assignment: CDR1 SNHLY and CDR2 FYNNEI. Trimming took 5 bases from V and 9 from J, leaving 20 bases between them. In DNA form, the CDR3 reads TGTGCCAGCAGTCGATTAAGACGTCACGAAGGCACCATATATTTT. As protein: CASSRLRRHEGTIYF.

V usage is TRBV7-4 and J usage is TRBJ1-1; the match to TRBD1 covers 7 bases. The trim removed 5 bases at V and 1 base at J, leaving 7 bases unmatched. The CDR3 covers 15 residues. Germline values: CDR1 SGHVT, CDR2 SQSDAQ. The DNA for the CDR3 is TGTGCCAGCAGCGCCAGACAGGGTACGAACACTGAAGCTTTCTTT. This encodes CASSARQGTNTEAFF.

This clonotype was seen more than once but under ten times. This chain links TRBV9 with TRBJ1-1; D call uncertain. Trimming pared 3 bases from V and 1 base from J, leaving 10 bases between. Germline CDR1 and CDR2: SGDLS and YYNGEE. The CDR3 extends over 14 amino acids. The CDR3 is CASSGFSGNTEAFF. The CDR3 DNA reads TGTGCCAGCAGCGGTTTCTCGGGGAACACTGAAGCTTTCTTT. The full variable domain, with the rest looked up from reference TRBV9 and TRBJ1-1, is DSGVTQTPKHLITATGQRVTLRCSPRSGDLSVYWYQQSLDQGLQFLIQYYNGEERAKGNILERFSAQQFPDLHSELNLSSLELGDSALYFCASSGFSGNTEAFFGQGTRLTVV.

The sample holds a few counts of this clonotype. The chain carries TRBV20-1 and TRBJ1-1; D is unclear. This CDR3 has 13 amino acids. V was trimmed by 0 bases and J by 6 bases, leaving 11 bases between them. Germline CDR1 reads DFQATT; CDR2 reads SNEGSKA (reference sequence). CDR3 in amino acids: CSARDRGRAEAFF. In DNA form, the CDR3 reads TGCAGTGCTAGAGATCGAGGCCGCGCTGAAGCTTTCTTT.

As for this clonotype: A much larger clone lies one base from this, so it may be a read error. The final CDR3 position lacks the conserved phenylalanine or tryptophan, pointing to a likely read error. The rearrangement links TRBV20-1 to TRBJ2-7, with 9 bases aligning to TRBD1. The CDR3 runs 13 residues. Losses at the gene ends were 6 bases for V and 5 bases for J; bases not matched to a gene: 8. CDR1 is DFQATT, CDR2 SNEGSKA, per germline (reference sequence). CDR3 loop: CSARTGASNEQYL. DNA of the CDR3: TGCAGTGCAAGGACAGGGGCTAGTAACGAGCAGTACCTC.